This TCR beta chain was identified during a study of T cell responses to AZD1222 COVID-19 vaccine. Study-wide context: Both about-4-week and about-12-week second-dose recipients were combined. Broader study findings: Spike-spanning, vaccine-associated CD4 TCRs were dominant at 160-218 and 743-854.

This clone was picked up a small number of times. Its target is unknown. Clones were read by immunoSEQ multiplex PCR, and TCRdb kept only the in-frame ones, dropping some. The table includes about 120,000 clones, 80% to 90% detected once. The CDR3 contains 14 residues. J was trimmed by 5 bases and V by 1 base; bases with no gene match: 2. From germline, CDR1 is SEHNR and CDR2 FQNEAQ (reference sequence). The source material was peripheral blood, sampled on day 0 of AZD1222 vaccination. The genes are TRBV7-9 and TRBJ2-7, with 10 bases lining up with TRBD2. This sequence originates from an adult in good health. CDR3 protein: CASSLGLAGDEQYF. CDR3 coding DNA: TGTGCCAGCAGCTTAGGGCTAGCGGGAGACGAGCAGTACTTC. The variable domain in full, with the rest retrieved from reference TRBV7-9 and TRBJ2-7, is DTGVSQNPRHKITKRGQNVTFRCDPISEHNRLYWYRQTLGQGPEFLTYFQNEAQLEKSRLLSDRFSAERPKGSFSTLEIQRTEQGDSAMYLCASSLGLAGDEQYFGPGTRLTVT.